What follows is one TCR beta chain and its context. Original analysis: Nucleated cell counts were estimated from reference gene primer amplification. Here immunoSEQ multiplex PCR was the method, and the copy in TCRdb shows in-frame clones only, minus some. That table supplies the V and J calls and clone size; D and trimming were determined from the DNA. Of some 490,000 clones in the sample, about nine tenths were seen once. Germline trimming cut 0 bases from V and 2 bases from J; bases unmatched to any gene: 2. Looked up from germline, CDR1 is SGHRS and CDR2 is YFSETQ. The CDR3 sequence is 15 residues long. This record comes from a study of blood T cell repertoires in COVID-19. At the level of the study: Sample material is recorded as cDNA or gDNA derived from T cells, B-cell-depleted T cells, or PBMCs.

Living in 24 US areas, the participants were between about 18 and 100 years of age. Cohort placement rested on clinical history that participants reported themselves. J is TRBJ2-7 and V is TRBV5-1; TRBD2 matches at 10 bases. Material for sequencing was PBMCs or T cells enriched from blood (not recorded which). This sequence was found in a woman aged 60-70 years who had recovered from COVID-19. The CDR3 bases are TGCGCCAGCAGCTTGGTAGCGGGGGGCCCCTACGAGCAGTACTTC. Translating it yields CASSLVAGGPYEQYF.